The entry below describes one TCR beta chain. Its antigen is undetermined. The data belong to a study of regulatory T cells in long-lasting Graves disease. Trimming took 0 bases from V and 4 from J, leaving 6 bases between them. Germline assignment: CDR1 SEHNR and CDR2 FQNEAQ (reference sequence). CDR3 length: 14 amino acids. General study results and limits: It was in persistent disease that TRBV28, TRBJ1-2 and TRBJ2-5 were favored.

Arm-PCR of CDR3 regions with iRepertoire HTBI primers generated TCR beta libraries. From the multiplex PCR reads, TCRdb called clonotypes with MiXCR, one entry per CDR3 protein. The sample has roughly 420,000 distinct CDR3 sequences; 14% are singletons. Time point defined: newly diagnosed GD, antithyroid drugs for less than 3 months. Researchers made the TCR library from RNA that was extracted from PBMCs. Peripheral blood, at about 8.9 milliliters, went into EDTA tubes. These data are also associated with another study on T cells in Graves' hyperthyroidism and ophthalmopathy. That publication notes: HTBI primers were the set used in a first-round RT-PCR of the TCR CDR3. Most thyroid clonotypes expanded above 0.001 were also detected in blood.

Sequences were derived from peripheral blood mononuclear cells (PBMCs), sampled at new diagnosis, from a patient treated with antithyroid drugs. The origin of this receptor is a woman between 50 and 59 years old with Graves disease. The chain uses TRBV7-9 and TRBJ1-4; D call uncertain. The CDR3 reads CASSLAQYNEKLFF. The CDR3 bases are TGTGCCAGCAGCTTAGCACAGTATAATGAAAAACTGTTTTTT. Combining the CDR3 with reference TRBV7-9 and TRBJ1-4 gives the whole variable domain DTGVSQNPRHKITKRGQNVTFRCDPISEHNRLYWYRQTLGQGPEFLTYFQNEAQLEKSRLLSDRFSAERPKGSFSTLEIQRTEQGDSAMYLCASSLAQYNEKLFFGSGTQLSVL.